This T cell receptor (beta chain) came from a study of prognosis after radiotherapy for stage I lung cancer. This clonotype was counted many times. Its antigen is not known. The TCR beta CDR3 region was amplified from genomic DNA, with two rounds of multiplex PCR being used for the amplification. Round-one PCR had primers specific to each TRBV and TRBJ gene. The second round of PCR employed universal primers. TCRdb reprocessed the multiplex PCR reads with MiXCR, giving one entry per CDR3 protein. The data contain over 14,000 distinct CDR3 sequences, about 27% of them singletons. General study results and limits: The median unique TCR clone count dropped from approximately 10,000 to 7,000 after stereotactic body radiation therapy. A difference in TRBV and TRBJ gene usage was reportedly seen between patients with and without metastases.

Trimming pared 5 bases from V and 6 bases from J, leaving 12 bases between. The CDR3 runs to 13 residues. CDR1 is SGHNT and CDR2 is YENEEA in the germline V gene. The clonotype originates from a donor aged 50 or older with non-small cell lung cancer. The chain links TRBV11-3 to TRBJ2-3, with D unresolved. The source was PBMCs, collected before or after stereotactic body radiation therapy (not recorded which). The CDR3 protein is CASSRAYPDTQYF. The DNA of the CDR3 is TGTGCCAGCAGCCGCGCGTATCCGGATACGCAGTATTTT.